Only a few counts were recorded for the clone carrying this T cell receptor (beta chain). These data originate in a study of blood T cell repertoires in COVID-19. Which cohort a participant joined came from the clinical history participants gave. All recovered Cohort 3 donors got two negative PCRs, got clearance, or saw symptom resolution. The assay was immunoSEQ multiplex PCR, and TCRdb's table has in-frame clones only and misses some. Altogether some 370,000 clones are present, around 83% being singletons, with the ten largest covering about 4.9%. The CDR3 spans 12 residues. V gave up 6 bases and J gave up 2 bases, with 7 bases separating them. In germline, CDR1 is SNHLY, CDR2 FYNNEI.

The chain has TRBV2 and TRBJ1-2; D is unclear. The source material was PBMCs or T cells enriched from blood (not recorded which). The sequence came from a woman between 45 and 60 years old who had recovered from COVID-19. In DNA, the CDR3 is TGTGCCAGCAGAAGGGAGAACTATGGCTACACCTTC. Protein product: CASRRENYGYTF.